This TCR beta chain was obtained from a study of technical replicates of blood from a handful of donors. Sequencing was performed with immunoSEQ multiplex PCR; in TCRdb, only in-frame clones are kept and a portion is missing. The sample lists tens of thousands of clones, about 96% occurring once. The sequenced sample was T cells isolated from PBMCs. This sequence was found in a human donor in good health.

CDR3 DNA: TGTGCCAGCAGTTACAACGGAGATATGAACACTGAAGCTTTCTTT. Translating it yields CASSYNGDMNTEAFF. V usage is TRBV6-5 and J usage is TRBJ1-1; D is undetermined. V was trimmed by 2 bases and J by 0 bases, leaving 10 bases between them. CDR1 is MNHEY, CDR2 SVGAGI, per germline. CDR3 length: 15 residues.